These 13 T cell receptor beta chains originate from one sample sequenced in a study of T-cell reconstitution after alpha-beta-depleted transplantation in children. Preparation of the TCRbeta library used unique molecular identifiers. TCRdb called the PCR reads again in MiXCR, with one record for every CDR3 protein. Of 100,000 to 150,000 distinct CDR3 sequences listed, roughly 23% are singletons. The sequenced sample was PBMCs, mostly from graft donor cells, obtained 180 days after TCRalphabeta/CD19-depleted stem cell transplant. Source of these receptors: a male patient between 2 and 10 years old who had a stem cell transplant for chronic granulomatous disease, so the T cells may come from the graft donor.

V usage is TRBV7-2 and J usage is TRBJ1-1, with TRBD1 as a possible D gene (5 bases). Germline V lookup: CDR1 SGHTA, CDR2 FQGNSA. The CDR3 is 12 residues long. V lost 5 bases and J lost 3, with 7 bases in between. The CDR3 coding sequence is TGTGCCAGCAGCCAGGGTGACACTGAAGCTTTCTTT. Translation: CASSQGDTEAFF.

The rearrangement joins TRBV9 to TRBJ2-2, with a tentative D call TRBD2 (5 bases). V shed 0 bases and J shed 5 bases, with 17 bases lying between them. CDR1 and CDR2 (germline): SGDLS, YYNGEE. The CDR3 length is 17 residues. CDR3 region: CASSVDVRVFGTGELFF. In nucleotides, the CDR3 is TGTGCCAGCAGCGTAGACGTGAGGGTTTTTGGGACCGGGGAGCTGTTTTTT.

In its sample, this clonotype was seen a few times. This sequence joins TRBV12-3 or TRBV12-4 and TRBJ2-7; maybe TRBD2 (7 bases). The V end lost 7 bases, the J end lost 6 bases, and 25 bases lay between the germline ends. CDR3 length equals 16 residues. This CDR3 reads CASKEGVFSGGSEQYF. The CDR3 bases are TGTGCCAGCAAGGAGGGGGTTTTTTCGGGGGGCTCCGAGCAGTACTTC.

This clonotype is large in the sample. J is TRBJ2-7 and V is TRBV7-2; TRBD2 agrees at 8 bases. This CDR3 has 14 amino acids. With 4 bases clipped from V and 2 bases from J, the junction kept 4 bases outside the gene matches. Germline CDR1 and CDR2: SGHTA and FQGNSA. CDR3 coding DNA: TGTGCCAGCAGCTCGGGACTAGGACCCTACGAGCAGTACTTC. Protein: CASSSGLGPYEQYF.

This clonotype showed up many times. The chain employs TRBV7-3 and TRBJ2-6, with 7 bases matching TRBD2. The V and J ends lost 5 bases and 4 bases, in that order; junction bases with no gene match: 14. Germline CDR1 SGHTA, CDR2 FQGTGA. The CDR3 runs to 18 residues. CDR3 sequence (DNA): TGTGCCAGCAGCCTTTCAACGGGAGGAACGTTGGGGGCCAACGTCCTGACTTTC. It translates to CASSLSTGGTLGANVLTF. Supplemented by reference TRBV7-3 and TRBJ2-6, the full variable domain reads GAGVSQTPSNKVTEKGKYVELRCDPISGHTALYWYRQSLGQGPEFLIYFQGTGAADDSGLPNDRFFAVRPEGSVSTLKIQRTERGDSAVYLCASSLSTGGTLGANVLTFGAGSRLTVL.

This clonotype occurred many times. The chain combines TRBV12-3 or TRBV12-4 with TRBJ2-5; the match to TRBD2 covers 10 bases. The length of the CDR3 is 18 residues. V lost 5 bases to trimming and J lost 0 bases; unmatched junction nucleotides: 12. The CDR3 loop is CASSAGLATYLDQETQYF. CDR3 nucleotide sequence: TGTGCCAGCAGTGCGGGACTAGCGACTTACCTAGACCAAGAGACCCAGTACTTC.

This clonotype was seen many times. V gene TRBV4-3 combines with J gene TRBJ2-1; 7 nucleotides align to TRBD1. J gave up 5 bases and V 4 bases, and 8 bases lay outside the gene matches. The length of the CDR3 is 15 residues. Germline V gives CDR1 LGHNA, CDR2 YSLEER. DNA for the CDR3: TGCGCCAGCAGCCCACTCGGACAGGCGAACAATGAGCAGTTCTTC. This gives the protein CASSPLGQANNEQFF.

The chain recombines TRBV15 with TRBJ1-1; 7 positions match TRBD1. This CDR3 is 14 amino acids long. Per the germline V gene, CDR1 is LNHNV and CDR2 is YYDKDF (reference sequence). After removal of 5 bases from V and 5 bases from J, the junction contained 8 bases not matched to a gene. Here the CDR3 DNA reads TGTGCCACCAGCGCAAACAGGGGCGGGACTGAAGCTTTCTTT. It encodes CATSANRGGTEAFF.

This clonotype came up once. The V call is TRBV4-3, the J call TRBJ1-3; D is undetermined. Germline V CDR1 and CDR2: LGHNA, YSLEER. The ends were cut back, 5 bases at V and 4 bases at J, with 9 bases in the middle. The CDR3 extends over 13 amino acids. The CDR3 DNA is TGCGCCAGCAGCTCCACAGAGGGAAACACCATATATTTT. Translation gives CASSSTEGNTIYF.

The chain links TRBV29-1 to TRBJ1-3; TRBD1 agrees at 8 bases. V shed 4 bases and J 2 bases; nucleotides not matched to a gene: 7. CDR3 length equals 15 residues. Per the germline V gene, CDR1 is SQVTM and CDR2 is ANQGSEA. The CDR3 spells CSVVGARGPGNTIYF. The CDR3 DNA sequence: TGCAGCGTTGTGGGGGCCAGGGGGCCTGGAAACACCATATATTTT.

The rearrangement uses TRBV20-1 and TRBJ2-3; 8 bases map to TRBD1. The CDR3 runs to 16 residues. The germline gives CDR1 DFQATT, CDR2 SNEGSKA (reference sequence). The J segment lost 7 bases and the V segment lost 0 bases, leaving 12 bases of the junction unmatched. The DNA for the CDR3 is TGCAGTGCTAGAGATTTTTCAGGGGGCGAGGCATATACGCAGTATTTT. It codes for CSARDFSGGEAYTQYF.

This clonotype came up many times. V is TRBV7-9 and J is TRBJ1-5; the D is unclear. The germline V gene encodes CDR1 SEHNR and CDR2 FQNEAQ (reference sequence). The CDR3 has 15 residues. V was shortened by 2 bases and J by 2 bases, with 10 bases between the two germline ends. This CDR3 is CASSLSGGRNQPQHF. The DNA for the CDR3 is TGTGCCAGCAGCTTAAGTGGCGGCCGCAATCAGCCCCAGCATTTT.

This clonotype has ten or more counts. The gene calls are TRBV6-1 and TRBJ2-1, with D perhaps matching TRBD1 (5 bases). From germline, CDR1 is MNHNS and CDR2 SASEGT. Trimming cost V 6 bases and J 9 bases, with 15 bases left between them. The CDR3 runs to 13 residues. CDR3 coding DNA: TGTGCCAGCAGCGATTCGACAGTAGGTGAGCAGTTCTTC. Translated, it gives CASSDSTVGEQFF.